This is a list of T cell receptor beta chains from one sample in a study of metastatic and nonmetastatic thyroid tumors. MiXCR re-clonotyped the PCR reads for TCRdb. The sample yields around 45,000 clones, 3% to 3.5% seen once. The sequencing input was blood. These TCRs come from a female donor with papillary thyroid cancer or a benign thyroid nodule (not recorded which). Some clones in this sample may be carry-over from other donors' samples. Each CDR3 is given with its conserved first and last residue. D genes are given only for firm matches. Only part of the rows carry a size: once, few, many, or a class if the clone is expanded.

abundance	v_gene	j_gene	d_gene	CDR3aa	CDR3nt
few	TRBV11-3	TRBJ2-2	TRBD2	CASSSSGTTGELFF	TGTGCCAGCAGCTCTAGCGGGACCACCGGGGAGCTGTTTTTT
.	TRBV2	TRBJ2-5	.	CASRAGTAQETQYF	TGTGCCAGCAGAGCCGGGACTGCACAAGAGACCCAGTACTTC
few	TRBV6-2/TRBV6-3	TRBJ2-1	TRBD2	CASRTSGSSYNEQFF	TGTGCCAGCAGGACAAGCGGGAGCTCCTACAATGAGCAGTTCTTC
few	TRBV6-1	TRBJ2-1	.	CASSIQGGSYNEQFF	TGTGCCAGCAGTATACAGGGCGGCTCCTACAATGAGCAGTTCTTC
many	TRBV6-1	TRBJ1-3	TRBD1	CSSRDRVHSGNTIYF	TGTTCCTCCCGGGACAGGGTTCATTCTGGAAACACCATATATTTT
many	TRBV6-1	TRBJ1-6	.	CASSPTARSYNSPLHF	TGTGCCAGCAGTCCCACGGCGCGCTCCTATAATTCACCCCTCCACTTT
.	TRBV2	TRBJ1-5	TRBD1	CASRVDRGVYQPQHF	TGTGCCAGCCGGGTGGACAGGGGGGTATATCAGCCCCAGCATTTT
many	TRBV29-1	TRBJ1-2	.	CSAQRLAGYGYTF	TGCAGCGCTCAACGCCTAGCGGGCTATGGCTACACCTTC
few	TRBV28	TRBJ2-1	TRBD2	CASSLPSGRVIYEQFF	TGTGCCAGCAGTTTGCCTAGCGGGAGGGTCATCTATGAGCAGTTCTTC
.	TRBV12-5	TRBJ2-5	TRBD1	CASGLGTGEGETQYF	TGTGCTAGTGGTTTGGGGACAGGGGAGGGAGAGACCCAGTACTTC